This T cell receptor beta chain was recovered during a study of regulatory T cells in long-lasting Graves disease. About the research overall: Graves' patients (newly diagnosed) had been on antithyroid drugs under 3 months.

CDR3 regions were amplified by Arm-PCR using iRepertoire HTBI primers to build TCR beta libraries. MiXCR was run by TCRdb on the multiplex PCR reads, yielding one entry per CDR3 protein. Among about 460,000 distinct CDR3 sequences, about 15% were seen once, and the ten largest hold around a sixth. Time point meaning: newly diagnosed GD, antithyroid drugs for less than 3 months. Generation of the TCR library employed RNA extracted from PBMCs. At least ten counts were recorded for this clonotype. The CDR3 contains 14 residues. CDR1 and CDR2 from the germline V gene are SGHRS and YFSETQ. Trimming pared 3 bases from V and 0 bases from J, leaving 8 bases between. These data also featured in a second study, about T cells in Graves' hyperthyroidism and ophthalmopathy. That investigation notes: Any patient presenting with uncontrolled infection, other autoimmune disease, pregnancy or lactation was left out. Blood held most thyroid clonotypes expanded above 0.001 frequency.

This clonotype originated in a woman aged 45-59 years with Graves disease. This chain uses TRBV5-1 with TRBJ2-3, with a weak D call TRBD2 (6 bases). This material consisted of peripheral blood mononuclear cells (PBMCs), taken at new diagnosis, from a patient treated with antithyroid drugs. The CDR3 coding sequence is TGCGCCAGCAGCTCGGGAGCGAGCACAGATACGCAGTATTTT. Its protein is CASSSGASTDTQYF. The full variable domain, completed using reference TRBV5-1 and TRBJ2-3, is KAGVTQTPRYLIKTRGQQVTLSCSPISGHRSVSWYQQTPGQGLQFLFEYFSETQRNKGNFPGRFSGRQFSNSRSEMNVSTLELGDSALYLCASSSGASTDTQYFGPGTRLTVL.